This TCR beta chain was recovered during a study of graft-versus-host responses after intestinal transplantation (dated by TCRdb to the early 2020s). For the wider study: Multivisceral, liver-intestinal, or isolated intestinal transplants were received by the recipients. Every recipient was given anti-thymocyte globulin induction, then maintenance tacrolimus and steroids for 3 to 4 years. After intestinal transplantation, graft-versus-host and host-versus-graft alloreactive T cell clones were followed in the graft, circulation and bone marrow using bulk TCR-beta CDR3 sequencing. Alloreactive clones were identified by sequencing pre-transplant mixed lymphocyte reaction products and comparing them with unstimulated pre-transplant donor and recipient T cells. The cohort enrolled some 25 intestinal transplant recipients including one retransplant, and a few patients lacking pretransplant specimens were excluded. A peak of at least 4% donor T cells among recipient peripheral blood mononuclear cells was the definition used for donor T cell macrochimerism. Rather than being sequenced by the commercial service, samples from a few later patients were sequenced in-house on an Illumina MiSeq and processed with MiXCR. The full study reports these points: GvH clones turned up in recipient bone marrow, with some appearing earlier in ileal mucosa or blood, a pattern consistent with an intestinal mucosal origin. In patients with donor T cell macrochimerism, the allografts had high GvH to HvG T cell clonal ratios. The conclusions were limited by the relatively low number and heterogeneity of the intestinal transplant patients. Early after transplant, peak levels of circulating GvH clones were found to be associated with declines in HvG clones.

Library generation was performed with the immunoSEQ multiplex PCR assay. For most patients, high-throughput TCR-beta CDR3 sequencing of genomic DNA was performed by Adaptive Biotechnologies. In the source study's methods: TCR sequencing data were retrieved from Adaptive's ImmunoSEQ software for 15 to 20 patients, whereas three other patients were processed with MiXCR and VDJtools. CDR3 nucleotide sequences shared between donor and recipient were removed because their origin could not be assigned. Alloreactive clones required at least 2-fold expansion over unstimulated cells and minimum CFSE-low frequency of 0.002% (template counts) or 0.001% (read counts). Clones were considered mappable if detected in sequenced pre-transplant spleen, lymph node, or MLR CFSE-low populations of the donor or recipient. Cumulative frequency of alloreactive clones was calculated as a percentage of all sequences weighted by copy number. In TCRdb, the immuneACCESS table is reduced to in-frame sequences with V and J assigned. These tables do not hold every clone; where another copy was compared, an unresolved V gene accounts for under half, and the others remain unexplained. D and trimming come from the DNA, and the V and J calls and clone size come from that table. The sample table shows about 98,000 clones, and 86% are seen once. Of the sample, almost 1.5% falls within the top ten clones.

Remarks on this clone: Its binding antigen is unknown. Base-call qualities are not available, and no considerably larger clone is one nucleotide away.

Blood samples were collected up to 4 times in the first month after transplant and then at least monthly when available. Ends trimmed: V by 2 bases, J by 0 bases; bases unmatched to a gene: 2. From its cysteine to its phenylalanine, the CDR3 spans 17 amino acids. The retained sequence is limited to the CDR3, 51 bases, with the frame set at the first base. As encoded in the germline V gene (reference sequence), CDR1 is PRHDT while CDR2 is FYEKMQ. The material sequenced was PBMCs, taken 255 days after intestinal transplant. The TCR comes from a human patient who received an intestinal transplant, so some T cells may come from the graft donor. The rearrangement combines TRBV13 with TRBJ2-6; 9 of the junction bases match TRBD2. In nucleotide form, the sequence is TGTGCCAGCAGCTTACAGCGGGGGGTCTCTGGGGCCAACGTCCTGACTTTC. It translates as CASSLQRGVSGANVLTF.